What follows describes a single T cell receptor (beta chain). Its specificity is not known. The data belong to a study of T cell responses to AZD1222 COVID-19 vaccine. Study-wide points: The sample set comprised mostly white British donors with more females, and clonal diversity was possibly underestimated.

V shed 5 bases, J shed 0 bases, and the junction held 8 bases outside the gene matches. Germline V gives CDR1 MGHDK, CDR2 SYGVNS. This CDR3 is 18 amino acids long. Using immunoSEQ multiplex PCR, the repertoire was profiled, and TCRdb retains in-frame clones only, with some absent. The sample yields roughly 40,000 clones, about nine tenths seen once. Second doses that came at about 4 or about 12 weeks were put together. Sample: peripheral blood, taken 28 days after the second AZD1222 dose. The chain recombines TRBV25-1 with TRBJ2-6; 9 bases are a match to TRBD1. This clonotype was obtained from an adult who received the AZD1222 COVID-19 vaccine. CDR3 sequence: CASSSRTGVASGANVLTF. CDR3 DNA: TGTGCCAGCAGTTCCCGGACAGGGGTTGCCTCTGGGGCCAACGTCCTGACTTTC.